The clone carrying this TCR beta chain is deemed medium-sized (0.01 to 0.1%). What it recognizes is unknown. Distinct nucleotide sequences in the sample also encode this CDR3. The data belong to a study of OX40 agonist ivuxolimab in advanced cancers. Study overall: At 0.01 to 10 mg/kg, ivuxolimab was administered intravenously to patients every 2 weeks. Whole-study findings and limits: Among patients with partial responses at 0.1-3.0 mg/kg, clonal expansion was among the lowest.

Clones were read by immunoSEQ multiplex PCR, and TCRdb kept only the in-frame ones, dropping some. The table lists over 25,000 clones, around 90% of them singletons. Patients with a history of autoimmune disease or on systemic immunosuppression were excluded. Sampling of blood occurred at baseline, cycle 4 day 1, and cycle 7 day 1. In germline, CDR1 is LNHDA, CDR2 SQIVND (reference sequence). This CDR3 contains 12 residues. Trimming cost V 3 bases and J 6 bases, with 8 bases left between them. This clonotype originated in an adult with an advanced solid tumor such as melanoma, head and neck, liver or kidney cancer. The sample in question was CD4+ or CD8+ T cells sorted from blood, obtained in a trial of the OX40 agonist ivuxolimab. The rearrangement links TRBV19 to TRBJ1-1; D is possibly TRBD1 (5 bases). The CDR3 DNA sequence: TGTGCCAGTAGTATTGGAGGGGCTGAAGCTTTCTTT. Translated, it gives CASSIGGAEAFF.